The rows below give T cell receptor beta chains drawn from one sample of a study of T-cell reconstitution after alpha-beta-depleted transplantation in children. One entry per CDR3 protein results from TCRdb running MiXCR on the PCR reads. This table holds 500,000 or so distinct CDR3 sequences, around a third found once. The material was PBMCs from the stem cell graft donor, obtained from the stem cell graft. The receptors here all came from a human donor who donated a stem cell graft to a child with aplastic anemia. Both conserved end residues are part of each CDR3. D genes are given only for firm matches. Expanded clones are given a class, and other clones once, few, many or no size at all.

clone_size d_call j_call v_call cdr3_aa cdr3_nt
NA NA TRBJ1-4 TRBV7-9 CASSREEKLFF TGTGCCAGCAGCCGAGAAGAAAAACTGTTTTTT
NA NA TRBJ1-2 TRBV11-2 CASSSISPVFAHNYGYTF TGTGCCAGCAGCTCGATCAGCCCTGTATTTGCTCATAACTATGGCTACACCTTC
NA NA TRBJ1-1 TRBV18 CASSPTETEKAFF TGTGCCAGCTCACCAACGGAAACCGAAAAAGCTTTCTTT
few TRBD2 TRBJ2-1 TRBV11-2 CASSLTGTSGRGEFF TGTGCCAGCAGCCTAACCGGGACTAGCGGGAGAGGGGAGTTCTTC
NA TRBD1 TRBJ2-5 TRBV7-2 CASSLGSGQYGTQYF TGTGCCAGCAGCTTAGGCTCGGGACAGTATGGGACCCAGTACTTC
few TRBD2 TRBJ2-1 TRBV4-3 CASSQAYAGGSNEQFF TGCGCCAGCAGCCAGGCCTATGCGGGAGGGTCAAATGAGCAGTTCTTC
NA NA TRBJ1-5 TRBV24-1 CATSGNRANQPQHF TGTGCCACCAGCGGAAACAGGGCTAATCAGCCCCAGCATTTT
NA TRBD2 TRBJ2-3 TRBV12-3/TRBV12-4 CASSRTSGKVEGTDTQYF TGTGCCAGCAGCAGGACTAGCGGGAAAGTTGAGGGTACAGATACGCAGTATTTT
NA TRBD2 TRBJ2-7 TRBV5-6 CASSLDLAGSYEQYF TGTGCCAGCAGCTTGGACCTAGCGGGCTCCTACGAGCAGTACTTC
NA TRBD2 TRBJ2-3 TRBV11-2 CASSRNGLAWEGGDTQYF TGTGCCAGCAGCCGTAATGGCCTCGCGTGGGAGGGAGGAGATACGCAGTATTTT
few TRBD2 TRBJ2-1 TRBV6-1 CASRWLAGETNEQFF TGTGCCAGCAGGTGGCTAGCGGGAGAGACGAATGAGCAGTTCTTC
few NA TRBJ2-6 TRBV5-1 CASSVQGPGANVLTF TGCGCCAGCAGCGTCCAGGGTCCCGGGGCCAACGTCCTGACTTTC
NA NA TRBJ2-3 TRBV7-2 CASSPRSEAGDTQYF TGTGCCAGCAGCCCGCGGTCGGAGGCAGGGGATACGCAGTATTTT
NA TRBD2 TRBJ2-2 TRBV11-2 CASSLNPGLAGLRPGELFF TGTGCCAGCAGCCTAAACCCGGGACTAGCGGGCCTGAGGCCCGGGGAGCTGTTTTTT
NA NA TRBJ2-5 TRBV5-4 CASSPGSEGPGYF TGTGCCAGCAGCCCCGGGTCGGAAGGTCCCGGGTACTTC
NA NA TRBJ1-1 TRBV7-2 CASSLDGGTEAFF TGTGCCAGCAGCTTAGACGGGGGAACTGAAGCTTTCTTT
NA TRBD1 TRBJ1-6 TRBV5-1 CASSYTGTGDSPLHF TGCGCCAGCAGCTACACCGGGACAGGGGATTCACCCCTCCACTTT
NA NA TRBJ2-1 TRBV12-3/TRBV12-4 CASSWSGFNEQFF TGTGCCAGCAGTTGGAGTGGGTTCAATGAGCAGTTCTTC
NA NA TRBJ1-4 TRBV14 CASSVGSREKLFF TGTGCCAGCAGTGTAGGGTCTCGCGAAAAACTGTTTTTT
once NA TRBJ1-5 TRBV10-3 CAIGRGNQPQHF TGTGCCATCGGCAGGGGCAATCAGCCCCAGCATTTT
NA NA TRBJ2-5 TRBV20-1 CSAPPSGPTGGTQYF TGCAGTGCCCCCCCCAGCGGGCCTACCGGCGGGACCCAGTACTTC
NA NA TRBJ2-3 TRBV5-1 CASRETGVGTDTQYF TGCGCCAGCAGGGAAACAGGTGTCGGCACAGATACGCAGTATTTT
NA NA TRBJ2-7 TRBV3-1 CASSPSTGYEQYF TGTGCCAGCAGCCCCTCGACGGGGTACGAGCAGTACTTC
NA TRBD2 TRBJ2-1 TRBV11-1 CASTGGLAGDNEQFF TGTGCCAGCACCGGGGGGCTAGCGGGAGACAATGAGCAGTTCTTC
NA NA TRBJ2-5 TRBV12-3/TRBV12-4 CASSTGTIKETQYF TGTGCCAGCAGCACCGGGACCATTAAAGAGACCCAGTACTTC
NA TRBD2 TRBJ2-5 TRBV5-1 CASSPGLAGPQETQYF TGCGCCAGCAGCCCGGGACTAGCGGGCCCTCAAGAGACCCAGTACTTC
NA NA TRBJ1-1 TRBV7-2 CASSLGQVGPGRIF TGTGCCAGCAGCTTAGGTCAAGTGGGACCGGGACGGATTTTT
NA TRBD2 TRBJ2-1 TRBV20-1 CSAPNQGLSYNEQFF TGCAGTGCTCCGAACCAGGGACTATCCTACAATGAGCAGTTCTTC
NA NA TRBJ2-3 TRBV11-2 CASIYETPGLLSTDTQYF TGTGCCAGCATCTACGAGACCCCCGGACTACTCAGCACAGATACGCAGTATTTT